The 22 T cell receptor beta chains presented below share a single source sample, sequenced in a study of blood T cells in healthy people across ages. It was with a sample-barcoded 5' primer and a J-beta primer mix that a second PCR of about 6 to 12 cycles was run. TCRdb re-called the 5' RACE reads through MiXCR, storing one row per CDR3 protein. Of approximately 1.5 million distinct CDR3 sequences listed, roughly 32% were seen once; the top ten hold around 10%. The specimen was blood. The receptors shown here come from a woman aged 25 to 39 in good health.

The chain combines TRBV6-8 with TRBJ2-2, with a possible D match to TRBD1 (6 bases). The CDR3 has 16 residues. Trimming stripped 7 bases from V and 0 bases from J, with 15 bases between. Germline CDR1 MNHGY, CDR2 SAAAGT. Written as DNA, the CDR3 is TGTGCCAGCACAAAGGACAGTGAAACGAACACCGGGGAGCTGTTTTTT. It codes for CASTKDSETNTGELFF.

The J gene is TRBJ2-1, the V gene TRBV6-2 or TRBV6-3, with D perhaps matching TRBD2 (7 bases). Germline-derived CDR1 and CDR2 are MNHEY and SVGEGT. This CDR3 is built from 18 residues. V was cut by 3 bases and J by 3 bases, with 21 bases left in between. In DNA form, the CDR3 reads TGTGCCAGCAGTTATATACCCGGTAAGGGGGGGCTCTACAATGAGCAGTTCTTC. Amino acid sequence: CASSYIPGKGGLYNEQFF.

The rearrangement links TRBV7-6 to TRBJ2-7; possible D gene TRBD1, 6 bases. CDR3 length equals 16 residues. Germline V CDR1 and CDR2: SGHVS, FNYEAQ. With 2 bases removed from V and 1 base from J, the gap between germline ends came to 15 bases. CDR3 DNA sequence: TGTGCCAGCAGCTTACAACCGGCAGGGGAGTCCTACGAGCAGTACTTC. Translating gives CASSLQPAGESYEQYF.

This clonotype was seen only a few times. The V call is TRBV3-1, the J call TRBJ1-1; D is ambiguous. Germline V CDR1 and CDR2: LGHDT, YNNKEL (reference sequence). This CDR3 region has 14 residues. The V end was cut by 4 bases, the J end by 6 bases, with 15 bases between. The CDR3 coding sequence is TGTGCCAGCAGCCTCGAGCTCGGGGTCGCTGAAGCTTTCTTT. It is translated as CASSLELGVAEAFF.

This clonotype was seen many times. The chain joins TRBV27 to TRBJ2-5, with D perhaps matching TRBD2 (5 bases). The CDR3 runs 14 residues. Per the germline V gene, CDR1 is MNHEY and CDR2 is SMNVEV (reference sequence). V was clipped by 6 bases and J by 5 bases, with 16 bases between them. The CDR3 DNA reads TGTGCCAGCAGCCCCACCCCTTCGGGGGAGACCCAGTACTTC. This translates into CASSPTPSGETQYF.

This chain joins TRBV2 and TRBJ2-5; D uncertain. The J call may be wrong; the DNA end is better matched by TRBJ2-7. The CDR3 spans 12 residues. The germline gives CDR1 SNHLY, CDR2 FYNNEI. CDR3 in amino acids: CASSDQFYEQYF. The CDR3 nucleotides are TGTGCCAGCAGTGATCAGTTCTACGAGCAGTACTTC.

The chain uses TRBV18 and TRBJ2-1; 8 positions match TRBD2. The CDR3 length is 14 residues. With 1 base clipped from V and 9 bases from J, the junction kept 5 bases outside the gene matches. The germline gives CDR1 KGHSH, CDR2 LQKENI. The CDR3 DNA reads as TGTGCCAGCTCACCACTCGCGGGGGGCCGTGAGCAGTTCTTC. It encodes CASSPLAGGREQFF.

V and J are TRBV27 and TRBJ2-7; 9 bases are a match to TRBD2. Trimming removed 6 bases from V and 3 bases from J; junction bases left unmatched: 12. This CDR3 spans 16 amino acids. Germline lookup yields CDR1 MNHEY and CDR2 SMNVEV (reference sequence). Here the CDR3 DNA reads TGTGCCAGCAGCTCCGCTGCCTGGCGGGAGGGCTACGAGCAGTACTTC. This codes for CASSSAAWREGYEQYF.

As DNA, the CDR3 is TGTGCCAGCAGTGCCCCGAGGTCCTACAATGAGCAGTTCTTC. This codes for CASSAPRSYNEQFF. V usage is TRBV6-1 and J usage is TRBJ2-1; D not resolved. Germline CDR1 MNHNS, CDR2 SASEGT. The CDR3 covers 14 residues. V gave up 4 bases and J gave up 1 base, with 8 bases separating them.

This chain links TRBV20-1 with TRBJ2-4, with D unclear. Trimming took off 8 bases at V and 0 bases at J, with 14 bases between the two ends. The V gene's germline CDR1 is DFQATT and CDR2 SNEGSKA (reference sequence). The CDR3 contains 14 residues. For the CDR3, the DNA is TGCAGTACGTGGGTCCCTTTAGCCAAAAACATTCAGTACTTC. Residues: CSTWVPLAKNIQYF.

The chain recombines TRBV6-5 with TRBJ2-3, with 9 bases identical to TRBD2. The V gene end was trimmed by 5 bases and the J gene end by 0 bases; junction bases not matched to a gene: 15. CDR1 and CDR2 from the germline V gene are MNHEY and SVGAGI. The CDR3 is 19 residues long. Here the CDR3 reads CASSDPRTGTSTSTDTQYF. CDR3 bases: TGTGCCAGCAGTGACCCGAGAACCGGGACTAGCACCAGCACAGATACGCAGTATTTT.

The rearrangement links TRBV3-1 to TRBJ2-7, with 11 positions matching TRBD1. CDR1 is LGHDT, CDR2 YNNKEL, per germline (reference sequence). V dropped 4 bases and J dropped 5; count of bases not matched to a gene: 7. This CDR3 contains 15 residues. This chain's CDR3 is CASSRRTGGLDEQYF. CDR3 in DNA: TGTGCCAGCAGCCGGCGGACAGGGGGCCTCGACGAGCAGTACTTC.

This clonotype was counted between two and nine times. V is TRBV5-1 and J is TRBJ2-7; D is ambiguous. CDR3 length equals 13 residues. Trimming removed 4 bases from V and 7 bases from J, with 15 bases in between. CDR1 SGHRS and CDR2 YFSETQ come from the germline V gene. CDR3 nucleotides: TGCGCCAGCAGCCTTACAGCCGTGGGGGAGCAGTACTTC. This codes for CASSLTAVGEQYF.

This clonotype has just a few counts. The chain links TRBV7-9 to TRBJ2-3; no clear D. This CDR3 has 13 amino acids. CDR1 is SEHNR and CDR2 is FQNEAQ in the germline V gene (reference sequence). V lost 3 bases and J lost 5, with 9 bases in between. Here the CDR3 DNA reads TGTGCCAGCAGCTTGATGGATAGAGATACGCAGTATTTT. Protein sequence: CASSLMDRDTQYF. The whole variable domain, remainder taken from reference TRBV7-9 and TRBJ2-3, is DTGVSQNPRHKITKRGQNVTFRCDPISEHNRLYWYRQTLGQGPEFLTYFQNEAQLEKSRLLSDRFSAERPKGSFSTLEIQRTEQGDSAMYLCASSLMDRDTQYFGPGTRLTVL.

This clonotype has a handful of counts. The chain employs TRBV11-2 and TRBJ2-6; TRBD2 agrees at 13 bases. CDR3 size: 18 residues. Trimming cost V 3 bases and J 4 bases; bases outside gene matches: 6. Germline CDR1 reads SGHAT; CDR2 reads FQNNGV. CDR3 sequence (DNA): TGTGCCAGCAGCTTGACCGGACTAGCGGGAGTGGGGGCCAACGTCCTGACTTTC. Translated: CASSLTGLAGVGANVLTF.

This clonotype was picked up a small number of times. The V call is TRBV27, the J call TRBJ2-7, with 7 bases that match TRBD1. This CDR3 comprises 16 residues. With 0 bases clipped from V and 3 bases from J, the junction kept 8 bases outside the gene matches. Germline CDR1 and CDR2: MNHEY and SMNVEV (reference sequence). CDR3 amino acids: CASSLSGQPNLYEQYF. The CDR3, as DNA: TGTGCCAGCAGTTTATCGGGACAGCCGAATCTCTACGAGCAGTACTTC.

This clonotype was counted a few times. The rearrangement links TRBV28 to TRBJ2-4; D is possibly TRBD1 (5 bases). The CDR3 contains 12 residues. V shed 6 bases and J shed 15 bases, with 18 bases lying between them. Looked up from germline, CDR1 is MDHEN and CDR2 is SYDVKM. CDR3 nucleotide sequence: TGTGCCAGCAGGGCCCAGGGTTTAGATCTGTACTTC. It is translated as CASRAQGLDLYF.

The rearrangement uses TRBV30 and TRBJ1-2; D unresolved. The CDR3 contains 13 residues. CDR1 and CDR2 from the germline V gene are GTSNPN and SVGIG (reference sequence). The V end was cut by 0 bases, the J end by 4 bases, with 9 bases between. The DNA of the CDR3 is TGTGCCTGGAGTGTACGTGACGGCTATGGCTACACCTTC. This gives the protein CAWSVRDGYGYTF.

In its sample, this clonotype was seen many times. The chain joins TRBV20-1 to TRBJ2-7; D not certain. The V gene's germline CDR1 is DFQATT and CDR2 SNEGSKA (reference sequence). The V and J ends lost 2 bases and 4 bases respectively, with 12 bases between them. This CDR3 has 13 residues. The CDR3 region is CSARYGSEYEQYF. CDR3 sequence (DNA): TGCAGTGCTAGATATGGCAGTGAGTACGAGCAGTACTTC.

The CDR3 DNA is TGTGCCAGTGGTACTTCCGGGACATTGAAAGAGACCCAGTACTTC. This encodes CASGTSGTLKETQYF. J is TRBJ2-5 and V is TRBV7-9, with a possible D match to TRBD1 (6 bases). The CDR3 extends over 15 amino acids. The V gene's germline CDR1 is SEHNR and CDR2 FQNEAQ (reference sequence). V was trimmed by 9 bases and J by 3 bases, leaving 20 bases between them.

A note on this clonotype: This may be a read error: a much more frequent sequence differs by one nucleotide. This chain links TRBV10-3 with TRBJ2-3; D unclear. Deletions cut 5 bases from V and 0 bases from J, with 27 bases between. Germline CDR1 and CDR2: ENHRY and SYGVKD. CDR3 length equals 20 residues. The CDR3 nucleotides read TGTGCCATCAGTAAGCCATACACTTCAACGAAGGAGTCTAGCACAGATACGCAGTATTTT. Protein: CAISKPYTSTKESSTDTQYF.

Details on this clonotype: The junction differs from germline at one of its ends, possibly a read error. This rearrangement joins TRBV3-1 to TRBJ1-2; D is undetermined. CDR3 length: 12 amino acids. Germline V gene lookup returns CDR1 LGHDT and CDR2 YNNKEL (reference sequence). CDR3 DNA sequence: TGTGCCAGCAGCCAAGAAGGCCTCGGCTGCACCTTC. Protein sequence: CASSQEGLGCTF.